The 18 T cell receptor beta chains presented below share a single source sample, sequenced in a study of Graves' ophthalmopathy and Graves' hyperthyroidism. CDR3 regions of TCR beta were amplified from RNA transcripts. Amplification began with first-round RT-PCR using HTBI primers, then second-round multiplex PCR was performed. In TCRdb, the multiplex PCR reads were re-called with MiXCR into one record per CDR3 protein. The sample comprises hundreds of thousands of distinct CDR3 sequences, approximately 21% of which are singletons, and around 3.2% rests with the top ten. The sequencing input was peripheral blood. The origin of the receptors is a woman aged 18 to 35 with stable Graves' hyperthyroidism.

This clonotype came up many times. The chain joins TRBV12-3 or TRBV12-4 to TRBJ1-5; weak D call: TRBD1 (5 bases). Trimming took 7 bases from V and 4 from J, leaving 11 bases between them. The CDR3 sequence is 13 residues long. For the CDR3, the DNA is TGTGCCAGCACCCCGGGACTTAATCAGCCCCAGCATTTT. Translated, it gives CASTPGLNQPQHF.

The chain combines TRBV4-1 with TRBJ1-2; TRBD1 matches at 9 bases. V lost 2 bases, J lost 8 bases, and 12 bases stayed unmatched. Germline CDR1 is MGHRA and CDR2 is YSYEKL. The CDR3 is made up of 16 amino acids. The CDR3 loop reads CASSQPRQGVRYGYTF. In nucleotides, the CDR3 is TGCGCCAGCAGCCAACCCAGACAGGGGGTAAGGTACGGCTACACCTTC.

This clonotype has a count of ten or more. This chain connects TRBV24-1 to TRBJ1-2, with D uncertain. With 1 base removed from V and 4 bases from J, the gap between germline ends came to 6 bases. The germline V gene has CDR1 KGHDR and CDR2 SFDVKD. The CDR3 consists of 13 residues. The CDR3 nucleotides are TGTGCCACCAGTGATTTCCAGTTCTATGGCTACACCTTC. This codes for CATSDFQFYGYTF.

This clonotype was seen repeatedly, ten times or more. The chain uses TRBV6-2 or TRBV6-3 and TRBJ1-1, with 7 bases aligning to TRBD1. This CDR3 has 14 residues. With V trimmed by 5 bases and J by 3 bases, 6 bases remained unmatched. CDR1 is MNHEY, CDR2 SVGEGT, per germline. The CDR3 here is CASSSPTGHTEAFF. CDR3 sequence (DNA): TGTGCCAGCAGTAGCCCGACAGGGCACACTGAAGCTTTCTTT.

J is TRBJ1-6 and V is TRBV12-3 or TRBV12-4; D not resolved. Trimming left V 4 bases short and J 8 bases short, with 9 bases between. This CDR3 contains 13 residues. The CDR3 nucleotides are TGTGCCAGCAGTTACTCGACGGATTCACCCCTCCACTTT. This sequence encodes CASSYSTDSPLHF.

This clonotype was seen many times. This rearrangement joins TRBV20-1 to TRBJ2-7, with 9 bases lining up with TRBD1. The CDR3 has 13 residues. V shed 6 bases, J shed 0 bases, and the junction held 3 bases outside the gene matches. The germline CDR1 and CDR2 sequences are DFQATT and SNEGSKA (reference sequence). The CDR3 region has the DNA TGCAGTGCAGGACAGGGGACCTCCTACGAGCAGTACTTC. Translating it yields CSAGQGTSYEQYF.

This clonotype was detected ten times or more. The DNA for the CDR3 is TGTGCCAGCAGTGTCCAGGGGGCGGGAGAGACCCAGTACTTC. This encodes CASSVQGAGETQYF. The genes are TRBV2 and TRBJ2-5; 8 bases line up with TRBD1. This CDR3 is 14 amino acids long. Trimming removed 4 bases from V and 4 bases from J; junction bases left unmatched: 5. CDR1 is SNHLY, CDR2 FYNNEI, per germline.

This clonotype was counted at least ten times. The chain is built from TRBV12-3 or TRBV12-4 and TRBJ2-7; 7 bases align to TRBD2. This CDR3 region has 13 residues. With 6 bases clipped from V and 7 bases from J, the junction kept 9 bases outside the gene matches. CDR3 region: CASSFGGSAEQYF. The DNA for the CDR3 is TGTGCCAGCAGCTTCGGCGGGAGCGCGGAGCAGTACTTC.

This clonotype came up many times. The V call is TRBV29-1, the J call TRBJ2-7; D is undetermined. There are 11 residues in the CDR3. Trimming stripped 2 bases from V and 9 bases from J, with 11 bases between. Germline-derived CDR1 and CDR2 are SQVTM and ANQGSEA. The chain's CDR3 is CSVETLSTQYF. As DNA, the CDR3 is TGCAGCGTTGAAACCTTAAGTACGCAGTACTTC.

The CDR3 here is CASAETGRSPLHF. In DNA form, the CDR3 reads TGTGCCAGCGCCGAGACAGGGAGGTCACCCCTCCACTTT. The chain uses TRBV6-1 and TRBJ1-6, with TRBD1 matching 7 bases. The CDR3 is 13 residues long. V dropped 8 bases and J dropped 10; count of bases not matched to a gene: 8. The germline V gene encodes CDR1 MNHNS and CDR2 SASEGT.

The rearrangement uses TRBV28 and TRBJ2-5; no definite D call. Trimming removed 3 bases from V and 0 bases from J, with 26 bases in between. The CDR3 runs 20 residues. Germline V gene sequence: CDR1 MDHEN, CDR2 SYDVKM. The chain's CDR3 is CASSFPLVPGAERNQETQYF. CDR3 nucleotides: TGTGCCAGCAGTTTCCCTCTAGTCCCGGGTGCCGAAAGAAACCAAGAGACCCAGTACTTC.

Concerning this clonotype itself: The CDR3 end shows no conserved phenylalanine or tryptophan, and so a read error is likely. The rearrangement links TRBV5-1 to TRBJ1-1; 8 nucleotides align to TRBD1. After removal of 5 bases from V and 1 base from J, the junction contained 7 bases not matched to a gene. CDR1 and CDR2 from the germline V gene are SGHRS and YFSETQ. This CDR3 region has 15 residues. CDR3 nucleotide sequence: TGCGCCAGCAGGCGACAGGGGCCGGAGAACACTGAAGCTTTCTTG. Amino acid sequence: CASRRQGPENTEAFL.

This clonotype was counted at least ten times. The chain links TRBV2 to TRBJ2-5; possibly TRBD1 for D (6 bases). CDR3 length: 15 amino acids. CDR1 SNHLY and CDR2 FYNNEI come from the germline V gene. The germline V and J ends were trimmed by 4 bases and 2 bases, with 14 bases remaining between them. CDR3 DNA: TGTGCCAGCAGTGTCCTACAGGGTCGACAAGAGACCCAGTACTTC. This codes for CASSVLQGRQETQYF.

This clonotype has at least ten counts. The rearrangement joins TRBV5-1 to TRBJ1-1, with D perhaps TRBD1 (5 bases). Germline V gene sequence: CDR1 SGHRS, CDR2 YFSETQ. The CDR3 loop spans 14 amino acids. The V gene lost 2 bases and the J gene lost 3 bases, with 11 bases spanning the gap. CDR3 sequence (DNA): TGCGCCAGCAGCTTTGGAACGGGGGACACTGAAGCTTTCTTT. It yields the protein CASSFGTGDTEAFF.

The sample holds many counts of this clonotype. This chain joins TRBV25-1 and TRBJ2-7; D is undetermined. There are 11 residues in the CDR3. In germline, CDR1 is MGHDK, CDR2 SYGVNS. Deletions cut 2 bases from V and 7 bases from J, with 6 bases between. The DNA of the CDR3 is TGTGCCAGCAGTGAAAGCTGGGAGCAGTACTTC. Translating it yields CASSESWEQYF.

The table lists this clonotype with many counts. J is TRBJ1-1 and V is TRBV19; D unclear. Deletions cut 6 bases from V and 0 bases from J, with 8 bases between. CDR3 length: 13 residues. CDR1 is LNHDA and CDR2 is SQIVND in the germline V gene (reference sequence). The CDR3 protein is CASRLLVNTEAFF. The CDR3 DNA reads TGTGCCAGTAGGTTGTTGGTGAACACTGAAGCTTTCTTT.

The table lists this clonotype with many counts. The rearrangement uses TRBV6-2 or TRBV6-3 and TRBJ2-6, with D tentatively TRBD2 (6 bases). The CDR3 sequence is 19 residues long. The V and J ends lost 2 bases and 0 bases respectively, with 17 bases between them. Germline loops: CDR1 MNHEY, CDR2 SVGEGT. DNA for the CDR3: TGTGCCAGCAGTTACCGGCTCGGGGGTCTGCCCTCTGGGGCCAACGTCCTGACTTTC. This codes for CASSYRLGGLPSGANVLTF.

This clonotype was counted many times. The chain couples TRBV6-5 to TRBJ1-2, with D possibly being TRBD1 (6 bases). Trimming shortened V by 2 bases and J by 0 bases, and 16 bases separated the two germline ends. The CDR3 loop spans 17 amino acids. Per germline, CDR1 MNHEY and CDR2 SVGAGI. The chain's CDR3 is CASSYNRDIFTNYGYTF. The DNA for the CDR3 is TGTGCCAGCAGTTACAACCGGGACATCTTTACTAACTATGGCTACACCTTC.